The T cell receptor beta chain under discussion was sequenced for a study of blood T cell repertoires in COVID-19. Across the whole study: PBMCs, B-cell-depleted T cells, or T cells were the source of the cDNA or gDNA that made up the material.

Libraries were prepared by immunoSEQ multiplex PCR; TCRdb keeps only in-frame clonotypes and omits some of them. The repertoire holds some 60,000 clones, roughly 89% seen once, with roughly 5.2% in the top ten. This CDR3 comprises 16 residues. This clone was picked up one time. The rearrangement links TRBV12-2 to TRBJ2-7; the table's TRBD1 call for D was not verified on the DNA. TRBV12-2 is given as a pseudogene. Sequencing input: peripheral blood. The receptor was derived from a human donor in a cohort sampled during active COVID-19. The CDR3 reads CASRLTRLITLDEQYF. DNA of the CDR3: TGTGCAAGTCGCTTAACCAGGTTGATCACCTTGGACGAGCAGTACTTC.